The source of this T cell receptor beta chain is a study of T cells after yellow fever vaccination. Whole-study context: Preparation used SMART-Seq v4 Ultra Low Input for the low-cell-number fractions. The study's findings and limits: When the response was secondary, it was weaker but reached its peak faster, day 5 versus 15.

5'RACE template switching generated TCR cDNA, adding a universal primer site and UMIs. TCRdb itself ran the 5' RACE reads through MiXCR, one entry per CDR3 protein. The table has fewer than 400,000 distinct CDR3 sequences, around 6.5% seen once. The sample holds a few counts of this clonotype. Its specificity is not known. The junction departs from the called germline gene at one end, perhaps through a read error. The CDR3 is 11 residues long. This chain links TRBV12-3 or TRBV12-4 with TRBJ1-1; the D is unclear. Sequences were derived from PBMCs, sampled 5 days after the yellow fever booster vaccination. The receptor was isolated from a man aged 30 to 45 who received the YFV17D yellow fever vaccine. The DNA of the CDR3 is TGTGCCAGCAGTTTAGCGCACGGAGGCGACTTT. Protein sequence: CASSLAHGGDF.